What follows are 7 T cell receptor beta chains derived from one specimen sequenced in a study of T cell responses to AZD1222 COVID-19 vaccine (dated by TCRdb to 2020 to 2023). What the time point label conveys for this sample: baseline before first vaccination. The method was the immunoSEQ multiplex PCR assay. TCRdb's version of the immuneACCESS table is confined to in-frame rearrangements and falls short of the full clone set. An unresolved V gene accounts for under half of the shortfall where checked; the remainder is of unknown origin. This sample has over 50,000 clones in its table, and 88% of those were observed once. Clones ranked in the top ten supply around 15% of the sample. Sequencing was performed on peripheral blood, taken on day 0 of AZD1222 vaccination. The source of these receptors is an adult in good health.

The V gene is TRBV18, the J gene TRBJ2-2; 9 nucleotides agree with TRBD1. The germline V gene encodes CDR1 KGHSH and CDR2 LQKENI. V gave up 3 bases and J gave up 7 bases; unmatched junction bases: 9. The CDR3 length is 16 residues. CDR3 DNA sequence: TGTGCCAGCTCACCGCCGGGACAGGGTGGAATCGGGGAGCTGTTTTTT. It codes for CASSPPGQGGIGELFF.

A remark on this clone: Compared with germline, one end of the junction differs, possibly owing to a read error. The rearrangement links TRBV25-1 to TRBJ2-7; weak D call: TRBD1 (6 bases). The CDR3 contains 12 residues. Germline-derived CDR1 and CDR2 are MGHDK and SYGVNS. The CDR3 coding sequence is TGTGGCAGCAACGGACAGTCCTACGAGCAGTACTTC. This translates into CGSNGQSYEQYF.

The chain recombines TRBV5-1 with TRBJ1-1, with D unresolved. The CDR3 spans 14 residues. Germline loops: CDR1 SGHRS, CDR2 YFSETQ. V lost 1 base and J 6 bases, leaving 13 bases between the germline ends. The CDR3 DNA is TGCGCCAGCAGCTTGATCTTCGAGGGCGCTGAAGCTTTCTTT. Translation: CASSLIFEGAEAFF. Filled out from reference TRBV5-1 and TRBJ1-1, the complete variable domain reads KAGVTQTPRYLIKTRGQQVTLSCSPISGHRSVSWYQQTPGQGLQFLFEYFSETQRNKGNFPGRFSGRQFSNSRSEMNVSTLELGDSALYLCASSLIFEGAEAFFGQGTRLTVV.

This rearrangement joins TRBV19 to TRBJ1-2; possibly TRBD1 for D (5 bases). CDR3 length equals 14 residues. Trimming cost V 4 bases and J 2 bases, with 11 bases left between them. CDR1 LNHDA and CDR2 SQIVND come from the germline V gene (reference sequence). CDR3 nucleotide sequence: TGTGCCAGTAGTAAGTCACGGGGGAACTATGGCTACACCTTC. Translation gives CASSKSRGNYGYTF.

The rearrangement joins TRBV5-1 to TRBJ2-3; TRBD2 matches 7 bases. The V gene end was trimmed by 0 bases and the J gene end by 6 bases; junction bases not matched to a gene: 4. Germline values: CDR1 SGHRS, CDR2 YFSETQ. The length of the CDR3 is 14 residues. In nucleotides, the CDR3 is TGCGCCAGCAGCTTGGGCGGGAGTACCGATACGCAGTATTTT. Its translation: CASSLGGSTDTQYF.

The rearrangement uses TRBV3-1 (or the pseudogene TRBV3-2) and TRBJ2-7, with 9 bases lining up with TRBD1. The CDR3 runs to 15 residues. The ends lost 8 bases at V and 4 bases at J; junction bases unmatched: 12. The V gene's germline CDR1 is LGHDT and CDR2 YNNKEL (reference sequence). The CDR3 is CASGKMPGQGYEQYF. CDR3 nucleotide sequence: TGTGCCAGCGGCAAAATGCCGGGACAGGGTTACGAGCAGTACTTC.

This clone was recorded a few times. The rearrangement links TRBV19 to TRBJ1-5; weak D call: TRBD1 (6 bases). The CDR3 sequence is 16 residues long. Germline CDR1 reads LNHDA; CDR2 reads SQIVND (reference sequence). Trimming took 1 base from V and 9 from J, leaving 19 bases between them. Here the CDR3 reads CASSIGGRYQGWPQHF. In DNA form, the CDR3 reads TGTGCCAGTAGTATAGGGGGGCGATATCAAGGTTGGCCCCAGCATTTT.